The 20 T cell receptor beta chains given below trace back to one sample, sequenced in a study of cytomegalovirus exposure and HLA in healthy donors. With 60 Vbeta and 13 Jbeta primers, the PCR was carried out. The repertoire was sequenced with immunoSEQ multiplex PCR; TCRdb's copy has only in-frame clones and lacks some. The sample carries 150,000 to 200,000 clones, 60% to 80% recorded once. Sequenced: PBMCs. These receptor sequences come from a middle-aged man in good health and CMV-seropositive.

V usage is TRBV5-1 and J usage is TRBJ1-1; the D gene is possibly TRBD1 (5 bases). The germline gives CDR1 SGHRS, CDR2 YFSETQ. The CDR3 loop spans 17 amino acids. V lost 3 bases, J lost 0 bases, and 18 bases lay in between. The CDR3 reads CASSSTEIQALNTEAFF. The CDR3 DNA reads as TGCGCCAGCAGCTCGACGGAGATACAGGCGTTGAACACTGAAGCTTTCTTT.

Only a few counts were recorded for this clone. The chain employs TRBV5-5 and TRBJ2-3; D perhaps matches TRBD1 (6 bases). The CDR3 sequence is 15 residues long. The germline V and J ends were trimmed by 0 bases and 4 bases, with 12 bases remaining between them. Germline assignment: CDR1 SGHKS and CDR2 YYEKEE (reference sequence). CDR3 loop: CASSLVARGSDTQYF. As DNA, the CDR3 is TGTGCCAGCAGCTTGGTGGCCAGGGGTTCAGATACGCAGTATTTT.

The chain is built from TRBV11-3 and TRBJ2-7; 9 nucleotides align to TRBD2. J lost 6 bases, V lost 1 base, and 10 bases had no gene match. The CDR3 loop spans 16 amino acids. From germline, CDR1 is SGHNT and CDR2 YENEEA. The CDR3 reads CASSLGLVAGGIEQYF. The CDR3 coding sequence is TGTGCCAGCAGCTTAGGTCTCGTTGCGGGAGGGATCGAGCAGTACTTC.

The chain employs TRBV7-9 and TRBJ1-4; no reliable D call. The germline V gene has CDR1 SEHNR and CDR2 FQNEAQ (reference sequence). This CDR3 contains 15 residues. Trimming stripped 1 base from V and 4 bases from J, with 10 bases between. This CDR3 reads CASSLGIGYNEKLFF. In nucleotides, the CDR3 is TGTGCCAGCAGCTTAGGTATCGGTTATAATGAAAAACTGTTTTTT.

The V call is TRBV5-1, the J call TRBJ1-1, with D possibly TRBD1 on 5 matching bases. The ends were cut back, 3 bases at V and 1 base at J, with 13 bases in the middle. The length of the CDR3 is 15 residues. Germline assignment: CDR1 SGHRS and CDR2 YFSETQ. The CDR3 DNA reads as TGCGCCAGCAGCTCCGCTCGGGGGACGAACACTGAAGCTTTCTTT. It specifies CASSSARGTNTEAFF. Supplemented by reference TRBV5-1 and TRBJ1-1, the full variable domain reads KAGVTQTPRYLIKTRGQQVTLSCSPISGHRSVSWYQQTPGQGLQFLFEYFSETQRNKGNFPGRFSGRQFSNSRSEMNVSTLELGDSALYLCASSSARGTNTEAFFGQGTRLTVV.

The rearrangement uses TRBV4-2 and TRBJ2-1; a possible D gene is TRBD2 (5 bases). The germline gives CDR1 LGHNA, CDR2 YNFKEQ. CDR3 length equals 19 residues. V lost 6 bases and J lost 0, with 24 bases in between. As DNA, the CDR3 is TGTGCCAGCAGAAAGGAGGCCTTGGGTGTGGAGAGCTCCTACAATGAGCAGTTCTTC. This sequence encodes CASRKEALGVESSYNEQFF.

The gene calls are TRBV2 and TRBJ1-1; D not resolved. CDR3 size: 13 residues. Germline CDR1 and CDR2: SNHLY and FYNNEI. Trimming shortened V by 7 bases and J by 3 bases, and 12 bases separated the two germline ends. The CDR3 sequence: CASKTGRDTEAFF. CDR3 DNA: TGTGCCAGCAAAACGGGTAGAGACACTGAAGCTTTCTTT.

The CDR3 protein is CASSLEGQSTDTQYF. The CDR3 bases are TGTGCCAGCAGCTTGGAGGGACAGAGCACAGATACGCAGTATTTT. The chain couples TRBV5-6 to TRBJ2-3, with 7 bases aligning to TRBD1. From germline, CDR1 is SGHDT and CDR2 YYEEEE. J was trimmed by 0 bases and V by 0 bases; bases with no gene match: 1. CDR3 size: 15 residues.

This chain connects TRBV19 to TRBJ2-7, with 9 bases lining up with TRBD1. The germline V gene has CDR1 LNHDA and CDR2 SQIVND (reference sequence). J lost 4 bases, V lost 0 bases, and 7 bases had no gene match. This CDR3 contains 16 residues. CDR3 DNA sequence: TGTGCCAGTAGTATAGAGCGGGGACAGGGAAGGTACGAGCAGTACTTC. It specifies CASSIERGQGRYEQYF.

The chain links TRBV6-1 to TRBJ2-7, with 10 bases identical to TRBD1. The CDR3 totals 15 residues. With 4 bases clipped from V and 2 bases from J, the junction kept 5 bases outside the gene matches. The V gene's germline CDR1 is MNHNS and CDR2 SASEGT. CDR3: CASSAAGTGAYEQYF. As DNA, the CDR3 is TGTGCCAGCAGTGCCGCCGGGACAGGGGCCTACGAGCAGTACTTC.

J is TRBJ2-3 and V is TRBV6-1; 7 bases align to TRBD2. V shed 7 bases and J 4 bases; nucleotides not matched to a gene: 8. This CDR3 is built from 14 residues. Looked up from germline, CDR1 is MNHNS and CDR2 is SASEGT. The CDR3 spells CASKREEYSDTQYF. CDR3 DNA: TGTGCCAGCAAACGGGAGGAGTATTCAGATACGCAGTATTTT.

The chain is built from TRBV21-1 and TRBJ2-1; TRBD2, the table's D call, lacks a check against the DNA. TRBV21-1 is deemed a pseudogene. The length of the CDR3 is 20 residues. CDR3 nucleotide sequence: TGTGCCAGCAGCAAATTTCGACCCGGAATTTGCGGGCAATCCTACAATGAGCAGTTCTTC. Residues: CASSKFRPGICGQSYNEQFF.

The gene calls are TRBV6-1 and TRBJ1-5; D uncertain. The CDR3 covers 13 residues. Germline CDR1 MNHNS, CDR2 SASEGT. Trimming shortened V by 8 bases and J by 0 bases, and 8 bases separated the two germline ends. The CDR3 DNA reads TGTGCCAGCGCCCTATATAGCAATCAGCCCCAGCATTTT. It specifies CASALYSNQPQHF.

This clone was seen a single time. This chain joins TRBV19 and TRBJ2-3, with 7 bases aligning to TRBD1. The CDR3 covers 16 residues. Trimming took 5 bases from V and 1 from J; bases not matched to a gene: 9. CDR1 is LNHDA and CDR2 is SQIVND in the germline V gene (reference sequence). The CDR3 region is CASSSGGQTRTDTQYF. CDR3 coding DNA: TGTGCCAGTAGTTCAGGGGGACAGACACGCACAGATACGCAGTATTTT.

With respect to this clone: Sequence at one end of the junction differs from germline and may be a read error. At the DNA level, this CDR3 is encoded by other sequences in the same sample as well. The chain is built from TRBV11-1 and TRBJ2-5; 8 bases are shared with TRBD1. Germline values: CDR1 SGHAT, CDR2 FQDESV (reference sequence). CDR3 length: 13 amino acids. The CDR3 DNA follows: TGTGCCAGCAGCCCCACAGGGGGAGAGACCCAATACTTC. As protein: CASSPTGGETQYF. Combining the CDR3 with reference TRBV11-1 and TRBJ2-5 gives the whole variable domain EAEVAQSPRYKITEKSQAVAFWCDPISGHATLYWYRQILGQGPELLVQFQDESVVDDSQLPKDRFSAERLKGVDSTLKIQPAELGDSAMYLCASSPTGGETQYFGPGTRLLVL.

The rearrangement joins TRBV10-2 to TRBJ2-5, with D tentatively TRBD1 (5 bases). The CDR3 runs 13 residues. The germline V gene has CDR1 WSHSY and CDR2 SAAADI. Deletions cut 3 bases from V and 4 bases from J, with 9 bases between. CDR3 in amino acids: CASSENRRETQYF. The CDR3 DNA sequence: TGCGCCAGCAGTGAAAACAGGCGAGAGACCCAGTACTTC.

This clone was found a few times. The V call is TRBV19, the J call TRBJ1-1; D not resolved. CDR3 length equals 12 residues. Germline V gene sequence: CDR1 LNHDA, CDR2 SQIVND (reference sequence). V lost 5 bases, J lost 6 bases, and 10 bases lay in between. CDR3 bases: TGTGCCAGTAGTCGACCAGGCGCTGAAGCTTTCTTT. Translating it yields CASSRPGAEAFF.

This clone appeared once. The chain links TRBV14 to TRBJ1-4, with a possible D match to TRBD1 (5 bases). This CDR3 has 16 amino acids. CDR1 SGHDN and CDR2 FVKESK come from the germline V gene. Trimming took 3 bases from V and 6 from J, leaving 17 bases between them. This CDR3 reads CASSHFGSGVYEKLFF. The CDR3 DNA follows: TGTGCCAGCAGCCATTTTGGATCGGGGGTATATGAAAAACTGTTTTTT.

The chain carries TRBV5-4 and TRBJ1-2; 10 positions match TRBD1. The CDR3 totals 17 residues. CDR1 and CDR2 from the germline V gene are SGHNT and YYREEE (reference sequence). Unmatched junction bases numbered 13, after V lost 4 bases and J lost 4 bases. CDR3 in DNA: TGTGCCAGCAGCCCGGGGACAGGGGCCGGCGTAGTCTATGGCTACACCTTC. Encoded protein: CASSPGTGAGVVYGYTF.

This clone was seen once. Relative to the germline gene, one junction end is altered; a read error may explain this. V is TRBV5-1 and J is TRBJ2-7, with TRBD2 as a possible D gene (6 bases). CDR1 is SGHRS and CDR2 is YFSETQ in the germline V gene. This CDR3 comprises 14 residues. In nucleotides, the CDR3 is TGCGCCAGCAGCTTGGGCTGGGACTCCAACGAGCAGTACTTC. The encoded protein is CASSLGWDSNEQYF.